This T cell receptor (beta chain) was recorded in a study of shared clonotypes between healthy human individuals. Study context: Used for every donor were three CD4 naive, three CD4 memory, two CD8 naive and one CD8 memory plate.

The CDR3 runs to 13 residues. V lost 5 bases, J lost 3 bases, and 6 bases stayed unmatched. The germline gives CDR1 SQVTM, CDR2 ANQGSEA. The authors distributed each subset's genomic DNA evenly over several immunoSEQ plates. Clones were read by immunoSEQ multiplex PCR, and TCRdb kept only the in-frame ones, dropping some. The sample consists of around 1.4 million clones, about 98.5% of them appearing once. A word on this clone: The antigen remains unidentified.

Broader study findings: Generation probability values for non-shared clonotypes were lower than those for clonotypes shared by all four donors.

The source is a man aged 30 to 45 in good health. Sequencing used naive CD4+ T cells sorted from blood. Stated subset: CD45RA+ positively selected. The chain employs TRBV29-1 and TRBJ2-7; 8 bases are shared with TRBD2. The CDR3 protein is CSVIAGSIYEQYF. DNA of the CDR3: TGCAGCGTTATAGCGGGGTCTATCTACGAGCAGTACTTC.